These T cell receptor beta chains were read from a single sample in a study of control samples from healthy donors and cancer patients. TCRdb's table, derived via immunoSEQ multiplex PCR, lists solely in-frame clones and lacks some. This sample has approximately 120,000 clones; around 87% occur once, and the top ten carry around 8.7%. The sequencing sample was made of blood. The receptors come from a man in his forties in good health. The CDR3 runs from the conserved cysteine through the conserved F or W. A D gene is named only where the DNA matches it firmly. The size of a clone is reported for some rows only, either as once, few or many, or as a class for expanded clones.

>TRBV2|.|few|TRBJ1-2
TGTGCCAGCAGTGAAGCCAGCGGGGGCCATGGCTACACCTTC
CASSEASGGHGYTF
>TRBV9|.|.|TRBJ1-2
TGTGCCAGCAGCGTAGAGGCCAGGGGATATGGCTACACCTTC
CASSVEARGYGYTF
>TRBV10-1|TRBD2|.|TRBJ2-1
TGCGCCAGCAGCGGGGGGGGGACCCGCTCCTACAATGAGCAGTTCTTC
CASSGGGTRSYNEQFF
>TRBV20-1|TRBD1|.|TRBJ1-2
TGCAGTGCTAGTTGGGGACAGGGAAGCTATGGCTACACCTTC
CSASWGQGSYGYTF
>TRBV27|TRBD1|once|TRBJ1-2
TGTGCCAGCAGTCTAGGCCCACAGGGGAACTATGGCTACACCTTC
CASSLGPQGNYGYTF
>TRBV5-4|.|.|TRBJ1-2
TGTGCCAGCAGCTCGGACAGACTTAGGGGCTACACCTTC
CASSSDRLRGYTF
>TRBV28|TRBD1|.|TRBJ2-7
TGTGCCAGCAGTTTATCCCCGGGACAGGGGTCTATATTTACCTACGAGCAGTACTTC
CASSLSPGQGSIFTYEQYF
>TRBV15|TRBD1|few|TRBJ1-3
TGTGCCACCAGCAGAGACGGGACAGGGACGGTCGTTGAAAACACCATATATTTT
CATSRDGTGTVVENTIYF
>TRBV6-5|TRBD1|.|TRBJ2-7
TGTGCCAGCAGACAGGGGGCCTCTTACTCCTACGAGCAGTACTTC
CASRQGASYSYEQYF
>TRBV6-5|TRBD2|once|TRBJ2-4
TGTGCCAGCAGACTAGCGGGGGGTGAAAACATTCAGTACTTC
CASRLAGGENIQYF
>TRBV11-2|.|.|TRBJ2-7
TGTGCCAGCAGCCGAAACTCGGGGGACCACGAGCAGTACTTC
CASSRNSGDHEQYF
>TRBV11-2|.|.|TRBJ1-2
TGTGCCAGCAGCTTAGTAGGGGGGGGCTATGGCTACACCTTC
CASSLVGGGYGYTF
>TRBV9|.|.|TRBJ1-1
TGTGCCAGCAGCGTAGGACCCAGGGAAGCCACTGAAGCTTTCTTT
CASSVGPREATEAFF
>TRBV2|TRBD1|.|TRBJ1-3
TGTGCCAGCGACGGACAGGGGGCTGGAAACACCATATATTTT
CASDGQGAGNTIYF
>TRBV19|.|.|TRBJ1-1
TGTGCCAGCGGGAGGACTCCGACCACTGAAGCTTTCTTT
CASGRTPTTEAFF
>TRBV19|.|.|TRBJ1-1
TGTGCCAGTACCCAGCTGGACAGTTCTGAAGCTTTCTTT
CASTQLDSSEAFF
>TRBV6-4|TRBD1|.|TRBJ2-3
TGTGCCAGCAGCTTACAGGGGGCGCGGACAGATACGCAGTATTTT
CASSLQGARTDTQYF
>TRBV4-1|TRBD2|.|TRBJ2-5
TGCGCCAGCAGCCAAGGGGTAGCGGGGGGGATCCAAGAGACCCAGTACTTC
CASSQGVAGGIQETQYF